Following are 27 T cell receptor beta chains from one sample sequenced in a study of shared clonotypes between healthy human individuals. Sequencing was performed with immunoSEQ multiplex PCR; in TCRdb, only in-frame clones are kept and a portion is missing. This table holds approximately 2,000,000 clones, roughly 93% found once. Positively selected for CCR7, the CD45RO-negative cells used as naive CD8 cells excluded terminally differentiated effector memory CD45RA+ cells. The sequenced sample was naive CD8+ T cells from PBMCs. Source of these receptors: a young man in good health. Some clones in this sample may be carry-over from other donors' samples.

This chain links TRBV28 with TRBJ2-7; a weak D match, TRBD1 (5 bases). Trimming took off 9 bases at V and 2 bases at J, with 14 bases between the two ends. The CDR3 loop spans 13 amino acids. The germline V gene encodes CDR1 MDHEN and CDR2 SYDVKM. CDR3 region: CASSETAAYEQYF. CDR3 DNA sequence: TGTGCCAGTTCGGAGACAGCCGCCTACGAGCAGTACTTC.

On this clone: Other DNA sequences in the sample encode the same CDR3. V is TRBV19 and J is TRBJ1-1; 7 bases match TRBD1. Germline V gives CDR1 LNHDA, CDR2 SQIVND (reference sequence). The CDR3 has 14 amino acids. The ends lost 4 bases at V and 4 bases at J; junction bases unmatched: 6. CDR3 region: CASSTRQGGTEAFF. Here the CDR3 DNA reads TGTGCCAGTAGTACCCGACAGGGAGGCACTGAAGCTTTCTTT.

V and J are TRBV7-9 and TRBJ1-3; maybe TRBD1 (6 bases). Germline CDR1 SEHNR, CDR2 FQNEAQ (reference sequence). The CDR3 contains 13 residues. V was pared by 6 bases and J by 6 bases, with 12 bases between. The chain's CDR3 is CASSGQPKNTIYF. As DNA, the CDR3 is TGTGCCAGCAGTGGACAGCCGAAAAACACCATATATTTT.

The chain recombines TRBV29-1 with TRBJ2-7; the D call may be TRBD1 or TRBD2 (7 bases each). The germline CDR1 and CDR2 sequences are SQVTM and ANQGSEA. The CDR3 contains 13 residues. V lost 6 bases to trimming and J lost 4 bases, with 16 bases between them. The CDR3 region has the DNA TGCAGCGTGAGGGGAGGGGGCAGGTACGAGCAGTACTTC. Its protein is CSVRGGGRYEQYF.

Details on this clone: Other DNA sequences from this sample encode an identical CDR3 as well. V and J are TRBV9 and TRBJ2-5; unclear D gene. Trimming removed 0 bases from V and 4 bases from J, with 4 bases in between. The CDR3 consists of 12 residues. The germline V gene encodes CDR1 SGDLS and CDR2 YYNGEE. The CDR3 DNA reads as TGTGCCAGCAGCGTAGGGGGAGAGACCCAGTACTTC. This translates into CASSVGGETQYF.

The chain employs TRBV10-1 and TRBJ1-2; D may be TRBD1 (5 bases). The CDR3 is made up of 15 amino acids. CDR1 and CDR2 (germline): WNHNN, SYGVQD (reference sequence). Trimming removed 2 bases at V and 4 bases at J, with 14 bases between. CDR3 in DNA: TGCGCCAGCAGTGAGGGTCGGGGGTTAGCCTATGGCTACACCTTC. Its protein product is CASSEGRGLAYGYTF.

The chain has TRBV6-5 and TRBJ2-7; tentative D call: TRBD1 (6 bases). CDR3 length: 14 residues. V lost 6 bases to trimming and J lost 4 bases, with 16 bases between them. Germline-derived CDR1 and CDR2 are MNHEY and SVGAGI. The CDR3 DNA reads TGTGCCAGCAGCGCCGGGATACAGGGTTACGAGCAGTACTTC. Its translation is CASSAGIQGYEQYF.

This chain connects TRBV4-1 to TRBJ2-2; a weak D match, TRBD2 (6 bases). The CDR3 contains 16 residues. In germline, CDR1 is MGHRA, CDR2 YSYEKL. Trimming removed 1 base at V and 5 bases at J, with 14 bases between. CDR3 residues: CASSQAGRLGTGELFF. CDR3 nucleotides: TGCGCCAGCAGCCAAGCCGGAAGACTAGGAACCGGGGAGCTGTTTTTT.

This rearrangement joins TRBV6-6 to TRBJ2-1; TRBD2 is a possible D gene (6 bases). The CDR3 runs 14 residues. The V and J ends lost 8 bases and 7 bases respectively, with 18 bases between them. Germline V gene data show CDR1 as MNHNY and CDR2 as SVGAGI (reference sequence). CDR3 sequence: CASGRTTSGNEQFF. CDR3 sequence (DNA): TGTGCCAGCGGACGGACGACTAGTGGGAATGAGCAGTTCTTC.

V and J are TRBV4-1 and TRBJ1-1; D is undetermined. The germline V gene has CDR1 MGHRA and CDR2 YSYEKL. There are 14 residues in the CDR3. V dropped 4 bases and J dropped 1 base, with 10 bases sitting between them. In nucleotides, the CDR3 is TGCGCCAGCAGCCCGACCATCGGGAACACTGAAGCTTTCTTT. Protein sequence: CASSPTIGNTEAFF.

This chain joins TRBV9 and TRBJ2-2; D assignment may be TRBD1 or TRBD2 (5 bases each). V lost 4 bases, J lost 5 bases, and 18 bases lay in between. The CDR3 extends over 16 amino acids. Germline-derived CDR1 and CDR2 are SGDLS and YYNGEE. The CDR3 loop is CASSTTRDPGTGELFF. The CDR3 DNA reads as TGTGCCAGCAGCACCACTCGGGACCCGGGGACCGGGGAGCTGTTTTTT. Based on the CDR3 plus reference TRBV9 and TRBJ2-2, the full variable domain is DSGVTQTPKHLITATGQRVTLRCSPRSGDLSVYWYQQSLDQGLQFLIQYYNGEERAKGNILERFSAQQFPDLHSELNLSSLELGDSALYFCASSTTRDPGTGELFFGEGSRLTVL.

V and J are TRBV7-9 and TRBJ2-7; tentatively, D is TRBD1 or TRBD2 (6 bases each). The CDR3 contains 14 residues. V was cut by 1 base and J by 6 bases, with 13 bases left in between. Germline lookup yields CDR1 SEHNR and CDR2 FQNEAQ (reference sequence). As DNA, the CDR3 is TGTGCCAGCAGCTTAGATCTTTGGGGGGCCGAGCAGTACTTC. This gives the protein CASSLDLWGAEQYF.

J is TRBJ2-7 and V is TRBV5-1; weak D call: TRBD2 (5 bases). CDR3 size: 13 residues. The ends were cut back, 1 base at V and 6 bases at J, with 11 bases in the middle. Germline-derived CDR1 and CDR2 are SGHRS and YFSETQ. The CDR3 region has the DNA TGCGCCAGCAGCTTGAAAACCGAGGGCGAGCAGTACTTC. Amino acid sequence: CASSLKTEGEQYF. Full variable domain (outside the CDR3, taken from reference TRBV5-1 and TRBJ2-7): KAGVTQTPRYLIKTRGQQVTLSCSPISGHRSVSWYQQTPGQGLQFLFEYFSETQRNKGNFPGRFSGRQFSNSRSEMNVSTLELGDSALYLCASSLKTEGEQYFGPGTRLTVT.

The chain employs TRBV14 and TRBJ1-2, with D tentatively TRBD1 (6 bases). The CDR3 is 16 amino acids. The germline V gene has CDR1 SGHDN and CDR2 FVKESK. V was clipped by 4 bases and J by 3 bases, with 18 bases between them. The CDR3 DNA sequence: TGTGCCAGCAGCCTTCGCGACAGGCCCCCCTACTATGGCTACACCTTC. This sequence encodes CASSLRDRPPYYGYTF.

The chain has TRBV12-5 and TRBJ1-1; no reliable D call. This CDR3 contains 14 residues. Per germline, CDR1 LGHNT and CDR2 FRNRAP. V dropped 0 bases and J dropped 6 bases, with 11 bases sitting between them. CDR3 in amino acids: CASGLVPLAAEAFF. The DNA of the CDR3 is TGTGCTAGTGGTTTGGTACCCCTCGCGGCTGAAGCTTTCTTT.

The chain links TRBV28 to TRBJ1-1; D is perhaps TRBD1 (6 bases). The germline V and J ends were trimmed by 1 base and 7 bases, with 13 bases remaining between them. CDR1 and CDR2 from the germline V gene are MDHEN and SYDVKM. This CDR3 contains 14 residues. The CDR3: CASSLSPRGNEAFF. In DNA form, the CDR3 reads TGTGCCAGCAGTTTATCTCCTAGGGGGAATGAAGCTTTCTTT.

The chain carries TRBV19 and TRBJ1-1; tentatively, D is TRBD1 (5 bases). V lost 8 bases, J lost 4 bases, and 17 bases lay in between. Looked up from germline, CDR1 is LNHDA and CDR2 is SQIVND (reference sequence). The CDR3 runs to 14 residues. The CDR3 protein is CASSSGGGATEAFF. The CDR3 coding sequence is TGTGCCAGTTCAAGCGGGGGTGGGGCCACTGAAGCTTTCTTT.

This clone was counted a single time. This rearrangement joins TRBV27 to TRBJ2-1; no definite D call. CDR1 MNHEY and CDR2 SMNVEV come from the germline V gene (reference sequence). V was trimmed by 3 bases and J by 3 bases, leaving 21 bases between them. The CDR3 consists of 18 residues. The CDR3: CASSLEPLSDKLYNEQFF. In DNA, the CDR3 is TGTGCCAGCAGTTTGGAGCCGTTGTCCGACAAACTCTACAATGAGCAGTTCTTC.

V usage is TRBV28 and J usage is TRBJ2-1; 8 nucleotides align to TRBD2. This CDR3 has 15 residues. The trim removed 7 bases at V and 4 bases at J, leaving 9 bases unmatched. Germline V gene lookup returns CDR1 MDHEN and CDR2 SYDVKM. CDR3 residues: CASTPGSGMYNEQFF. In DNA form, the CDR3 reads TGTGCCAGCACCCCGGGTAGCGGGATGTACAATGAGCAGTTCTTC.

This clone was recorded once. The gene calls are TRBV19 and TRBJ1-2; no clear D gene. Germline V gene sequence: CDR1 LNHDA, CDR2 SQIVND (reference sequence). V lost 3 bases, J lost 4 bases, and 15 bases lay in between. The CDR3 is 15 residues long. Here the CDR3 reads CASSIRSSGFYGYTF. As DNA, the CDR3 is TGTGCCAGTAGTATCCGGTCATCTGGATTCTATGGCTACACCTTC.

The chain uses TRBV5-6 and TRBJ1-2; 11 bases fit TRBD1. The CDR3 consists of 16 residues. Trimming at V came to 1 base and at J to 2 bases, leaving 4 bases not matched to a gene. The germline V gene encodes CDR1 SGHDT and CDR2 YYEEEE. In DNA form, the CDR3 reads TGTGCCAGCAGCTTGTGGGACAGGGGGGCGAACTATGGCTACACCTTC. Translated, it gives CASSLWDRGANYGYTF.

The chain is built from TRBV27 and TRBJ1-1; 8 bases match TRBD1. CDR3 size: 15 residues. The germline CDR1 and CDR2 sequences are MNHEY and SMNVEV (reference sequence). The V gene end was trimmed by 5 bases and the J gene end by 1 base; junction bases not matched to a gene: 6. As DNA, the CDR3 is TGTGCCAGCAGTATCCGGACAGGGAAGAACACTGAAGCTTTCTTT. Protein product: CASSIRTGKNTEAFF.

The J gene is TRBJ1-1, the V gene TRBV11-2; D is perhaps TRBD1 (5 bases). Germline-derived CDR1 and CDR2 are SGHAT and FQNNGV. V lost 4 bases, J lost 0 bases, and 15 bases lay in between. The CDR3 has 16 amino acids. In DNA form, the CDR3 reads TGTGCCAGCAGCTCAGGGACCTATGAAATGAACACTGAAGCTTTCTTT. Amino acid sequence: CASSSGTYEMNTEAFF.

CDR3: CSGNREEVETQYF. The DNA of the CDR3 is TGCAGCGGCAACAGGGAAGAGGTGGAGACCCAGTACTTC. This chain uses TRBV29-1 with TRBJ2-5, with D possibly matching TRBD1 (6 bases). Per germline, CDR1 SQVTM and CDR2 ANQGSEA. The CDR3 contains 13 residues. With 7 bases removed from V and 5 bases from J, the gap between germline ends came to 17 bases. Variable domain in full (rest from reference TRBV29-1 and TRBJ2-5): SAVISQKPSRDICQRGTSLTIQCQVDSQVTMMFWYRQQPGQSLTLIATANQGSEATYESGFVIDKFPISRPNLTFSTLTVSNMSPEDSSIYLCSGNREEVETQYFGPGTRLLVL.

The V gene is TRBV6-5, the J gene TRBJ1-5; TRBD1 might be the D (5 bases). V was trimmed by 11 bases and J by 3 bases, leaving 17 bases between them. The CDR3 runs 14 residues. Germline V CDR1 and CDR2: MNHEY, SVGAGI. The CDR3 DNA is TGTGCCCGCCCAAGCGGGGGTTTCAATCAGCCCCAGCATTTT. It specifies CARPSGGFNQPQHF.

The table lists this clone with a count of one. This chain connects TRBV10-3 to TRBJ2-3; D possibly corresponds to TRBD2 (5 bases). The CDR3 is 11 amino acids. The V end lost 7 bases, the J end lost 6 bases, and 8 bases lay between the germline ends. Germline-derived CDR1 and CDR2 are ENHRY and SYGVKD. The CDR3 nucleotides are TGTGCCATCAAGAGGGAGGATACGCAGTATTTT. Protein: CAIKREDTQYF.

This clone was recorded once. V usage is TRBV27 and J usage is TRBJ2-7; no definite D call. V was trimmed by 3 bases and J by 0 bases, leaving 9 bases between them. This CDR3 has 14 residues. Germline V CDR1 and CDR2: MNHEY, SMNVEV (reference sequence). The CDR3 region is CASSFRTHSYEQYF. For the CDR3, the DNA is TGTGCCAGCAGTTTCAGGACCCACTCCTACGAGCAGTACTTC.